What follows are 19 T cell receptor beta chains derived from one specimen sequenced in a study of molecular identifiers for immune sequencing clone quantification. One entry per CDR3 protein, called by TCRdb with MiXCR from the PCR reads. The table has more than 70,000 distinct CDR3 sequences, roughly a fifth seen once; the top ten hold 1% to 1.2%. The specimen sequenced was naive CD8+ T cells from blood, with Jurkat cell RNA spiked in. Documented subset: FACS-sorted CD8+CD4-CCR7+CD45RA+ naive T cells. The receptors were sampled from a human donor in good health. Some libraries in this study had Jurkat cell RNA spiked in.

As concerns this clonotype: A read error may account for a junction end that differs from germline. This chain connects TRBV5-1 to TRBJ2-7; TRBD1 agrees at 12 bases. Germline V CDR1 and CDR2: SGHRS, YFSETQ. This CDR3 is built from 15 residues. This CDR3 reads CAGSLLGQGAPEQYF. CDR3 nucleotide sequence: TGCGCCGGCAGCTTGTTGGGACAGGGGGCCCCCGAGCAGTACTTC. Complete variable domain (other parts from reference TRBV5-1 and TRBJ2-7): KAGVTQTPRYLIKTRGQQVTLSCSPISGHRSVSWYQQTPGQGLQFLFEYFSETQRNKGNFPGRFSGRQFSNSRSEMNVSTLELGDSALYLCAGSLLGQGAPEQYFGPGTRLTVT.

This clonotype was recorded at least ten times. The chain combines TRBV5-6 with TRBJ1-5; tentatively, D is TRBD1 (6 bases). In germline, CDR1 is SGHDT, CDR2 YYEEEE. The CDR3 runs to 14 residues. V was shortened by 5 bases and J by 3 bases, with 12 bases between the two germline ends. CDR3 in amino acids: CASSFAGDNQPQHF. CDR3 sequence (DNA): TGTGCCAGCAGTTTCGCAGGGGACAATCAGCCCCAGCATTTT.

V is TRBV6-5 and J is TRBJ2-7; D may be TRBD2 (5 bases). Germline CDR1 and CDR2: MNHEY and SVGAGI. The V gene lost 0 bases and the J gene lost 2 bases, with 8 bases spanning the gap. This CDR3 has 14 amino acids. CDR3 protein: CASSYSDSAYEQYF. DNA for the CDR3: TGTGCCAGCAGTTACTCGGACTCTGCCTACGAGCAGTACTTC.

As for this clonotype: One base away lies a much larger clone, so this may be a sequencing read error. The rearrangement links TRBV27 to TRBJ2-3; a possible D gene is TRBD1 (5 bases). Germline loops: CDR1 MNHEY, CDR2 SMNVEV (reference sequence). The CDR3 covers 15 residues. CDR3 nucleotide sequence: TGTTCCAGCAGTTTAGGTTCAGGGAGCACAGATACGCAGTATTTT. Residues: CSSSLGSGSTDTQYF.

This clonotype showed up many times. The chain combines TRBV30 with TRBJ1-1, with no clear D. V was shortened by 5 bases and J by 2 bases, with 9 bases between the two germline ends. CDR3 length equals 12 residues. Looked up from germline, CDR1 is GTSNPN and CDR2 is SVGIG (reference sequence). CDR3 loop: CAWGPVNTEAFF. The CDR3 region has the DNA TGTGCCTGGGGCCCGGTAAACACTGAAGCTTTCTTT.

The chain couples TRBV2 to TRBJ2-2; either TRBD1 or TRBD2 may fit D (6 bases each). Trimming removed 7 bases at V and 0 bases at J, with 9 bases between. This CDR3 has 14 amino acids. In germline, CDR1 is SNHLY, CDR2 FYNNEI. The CDR3 nucleotides are TGTGCCAGCAAAGGGGGGCCGAACACCGGGGAGCTGTTTTTT. This gives the protein CASKGGPNTGELFF. The full variable domain, completed using reference TRBV2 and TRBJ2-2, is EPEVTQTPSHQVTQMGQEVILRCVPISNHLYFYWYRQILGQKVEFLVSFYNNEISEKSEIFDDQFSVERPDGSNFTLKIRSTKLEDSAMYFCASKGGPNTGELFFGEGSRLTVL.

This chain connects TRBV11-2 to TRBJ2-5; no clear D gene. From germline, CDR1 is SGHAT and CDR2 FQNNGV. This CDR3 has 12 amino acids. Trimming cost V 6 bases and J 7 bases, with 12 bases left between them. The CDR3 bases are TGTGCCAGCAGGCAAGGGAAAGGGACCCAGTACTTC. Translated, it gives CASRQGKGTQYF.

This clonotype was found many times. The gene calls are TRBV13 and TRBJ2-2; 9 nucleotides align to TRBD2. Trimming took 6 bases from V and 3 from J; bases not matched to a gene: 8. The CDR3 extends over 16 amino acids. Germline V lookup: CDR1 PRHDT, CDR2 FYEKMQ (reference sequence). CDR3 bases: TGTGCCAGCAGACCAACCGGGACTAGCTACACCGGGGAGCTGTTTTTT. Translation: CASRPTGTSYTGELFF.

This clonotype was detected a few times. The chain employs TRBV7-9 and TRBJ2-6; TRBD2 matches at 7 bases. Germline V CDR1 and CDR2: SEHNR, FQNEAQ (reference sequence). The V segment lost 4 bases and the J segment 2 bases; nucleotides outside the gene matches: 5. The CDR3 has 16 amino acids. The CDR3 protein is CASSSPSGAGANVLTF. Written as DNA, the CDR3 is TGTGCCAGCAGCTCGCCCAGCGGGGCTGGGGCCAACGTCCTGACTTTC.

The chain employs TRBV27 and TRBJ2-1; 9 bases match TRBD2. The CDR3 is 15 residues long. Germline CDR1 MNHEY, CDR2 SMNVEV (reference sequence). V shed 4 bases, J shed 5 bases, and the junction held 6 bases outside the gene matches. CDR3 protein: CASSSPAGGHNEQFF. CDR3 bases: TGTGCCAGCAGTTCCCCAGCGGGGGGTCACAATGAGCAGTTCTTC.

This clonotype was picked up many times. The V and J genes are TRBV6-5 and TRBJ2-7; 9 bases align to TRBD1. Germline CDR1 reads MNHEY; CDR2 reads SVGAGI. Trimming at V came to 5 bases and at J to 7 bases, leaving 12 bases not matched to a gene. The CDR3 loop spans 15 amino acids. The CDR3 region has the DNA TGTGCCAGCAGTACCCGGGACAGGGTTATTGGGGAGCAGTACTTC. Amino acid sequence: CASSTRDRVIGEQYF.

This clonotype was observed a few times. The V and J genes are TRBV5-4 and TRBJ1-1; D gene uncertain. V lost 0 bases to trimming and J lost 4 bases, with 10 bases between them. The CDR3 consists of 14 residues. Per the germline V gene, CDR1 is SGHNT and CDR2 is YYREEE (reference sequence). The CDR3 sequence is CASSLDKVPTEAFF. DNA for the CDR3: TGTGCCAGCAGCTTGGACAAAGTGCCCACTGAAGCTTTCTTT.

This clonotype has only a few counts. The chain employs TRBV13 and TRBJ2-3; no reliable D call. Trimming took off 3 bases at V and 2 bases at J, with 12 bases between the two ends. This CDR3 has 15 residues. CDR1 PRHDT and CDR2 FYEKMQ come from the germline V gene (reference sequence). CDR3 region: CASSLGRSFTDTQYF. CDR3 sequence (DNA): TGTGCCAGCAGCTTGGGCCGCTCCTTCACAGATACGCAGTATTTT. Based on the CDR3 plus reference TRBV13 and TRBJ2-3, the full variable domain is AAGVIQSPRHLIKEKRETATLKCYPIPRHDTVYWYQQGPGQDPQFLISFYEKMQSDKGSIPDRFSAQQFSDYHSELNMSSLELGDSALYFCASSLGRSFTDTQYFGPGTRLTVL.

This clonotype was detected many times. The V gene is TRBV3-1, the J gene TRBJ2-3; 10 nucleotides match TRBD2. V trimming: 0 bases; J trimming: 2 bases; junction bases outside the gene matches: 5. Germline CDR1 LGHDT, CDR2 YNNKEL (reference sequence). CDR3 length equals 17 residues. The CDR3 nucleotides are TGTGCCAGCAGCCAAGATTCAAGCGGGGGGGTCACAGATACGCAGTATTTT. Protein: CASSQDSSGGVTDTQYF.

There are many counts of this clonotype. This chain connects TRBV29-1 to TRBJ2-2, with TRBD1 as a possible D gene (5 bases). The CDR3 length is 13 residues. Germline-derived CDR1 and CDR2 are SQVTM and ANQGSEA. V lost 7 bases and J 1 base, leaving 10 bases between the germline ends. DNA for the CDR3: TGCAGCGCCACGACAGAGAACACCGGGGAGCTGTTTTTT. Its protein is CSATTENTGELFF.

Concerning this clonotype: This is likely a read error, given that the CDR3 carries no conserved phenylalanine or tryptophan at its end. The chain uses TRBV9 and TRBJ1-1; D not resolved. V was shortened by 6 bases and J by 4 bases, with 16 bases between the two germline ends. This CDR3 spans 14 amino acids. Germline V gene sequence: CDR1 SGDLS, CDR2 YYNGEE. Here the CDR3 reads CASTLFDWSTEAFV. In DNA form, the CDR3 reads TGTGCCAGCACCCTTTTTGATTGGAGCACTGAAGCTTTCGTT.

This clonotype was recorded many times. V usage is TRBV12-3 or TRBV12-4 and J usage is TRBJ1-1; D is uncertain. V shed 7 bases and J shed 5 bases, with 8 bases lying between them. The CDR3 sequence is 11 residues long. In nucleotides, the CDR3 is TGTGCCAGCACCCCGGGGACTGAAGCTTTCTTT. As protein: CASTPGTEAFF.

At least ten counts were recorded for this clonotype. CDR3 protein: CASSLDSAADTQYF. Here the CDR3 DNA reads TGTGCCAGCAGCTTAGACAGTGCGGCAGATACGCAGTATTTT. J is TRBJ2-3 and V is TRBV7-9; D gene unclear. CDR1 is SEHNR and CDR2 is FQNEAQ in the germline V gene (reference sequence). V shed 1 base and J shed 4 bases, with 9 bases lying between them. CDR3 length: 14 amino acids.

In its sample, this clonotype was seen many times. The V gene is TRBV20-1, the J gene TRBJ2-3, with D maybe TRBD1 (7 bases). V lost 6 bases and J lost 0, with 22 bases in between. From germline, CDR1 is DFQATT and CDR2 SNEGSKA (reference sequence). CDR3 length: 17 residues. CDR3 loop: CSAGGQERGPSTDTQYF. CDR3 bases: TGCAGTGCCGGGGGTCAGGAGAGGGGGCCCAGCACAGATACGCAGTATTTT.